These 7 T cell receptor beta chains came from one sample sequenced in a study of control samples from healthy donors and cancer patients. Here immunoSEQ multiplex PCR was the method, and the copy in TCRdb shows in-frame clones only, minus some. The sample shows approximately 100,000 clones, around 88% of them seen only once. Sequencing was carried out using blood. The origin of the receptors is a young man in good health.

The chain has TRBV19 and TRBJ1-5, with a tentative D call TRBD1 (5 bases). This CDR3 spans 16 amino acids. V was clipped by 7 bases and J by 0 bases, with 16 bases between them. The germline V gene encodes CDR1 LNHDA and CDR2 SQIVND (reference sequence). CDR3 nucleotide sequence: TGTGCCAGTATTCCGGGGGGAGCGTATAGCAATCAGCCCCAGCATTTT. Translation: CASIPGGAYSNQPQHF.

This chain links TRBV18 with TRBJ2-3, with TRBD1 matching 9 bases. Looked up from germline, CDR1 is KGHSH and CDR2 is LQKENI. This CDR3 is 15 amino acids long. The junction had 5 bases not matched to a gene; V was cut back by 5 bases and J by 2 bases. CDR3 nucleotides: TGTGCCAGCTCAAAAGGACAGGGGCCCACAGATACGCAGTATTTT. Residues: CASSKGQGPTDTQYF.

The chain links TRBV6-2 or TRBV6-3 to TRBJ2-3, with TRBD2 matching 7 bases. With 2 bases clipped from V and 0 bases from J, the junction kept 5 bases outside the gene matches. The germline gives CDR1 MNHEY, CDR2 SVGEGT. CDR3 length equals 16 residues. CDR3 nucleotide sequence: TGTGCCAGCAGTTACGCCGGGACTATCAGCACAGATACGCAGTATTTT. This translates into CASSYAGTISTDTQYF.

The rearrangement links TRBV9 to TRBJ1-5; 10 bases agree with TRBD1. The junction had 6 bases not matched to a gene; V was cut back by 2 bases and J by 10 bases. This CDR3 has 14 amino acids. Germline values: CDR1 SGDLS, CDR2 YYNGEE. CDR3 sequence reads: CASSVGQGSGPQHF. The CDR3 nucleotides are TGTGCCAGCAGCGTGGGACAGGGGTCAGGCCCCCAGCATTTT. The full variable domain, in which reference TRBV9 and TRBJ1-5 provide the parts outside the CDR3, is DSGVTQTPKHLITATGQRVTLRCSPRSGDLSVYWYQQSLDQGLQFLIQYYNGEERAKGNILERFSAQQFPDLHSELNLSSLELGDSALYFCASSVGQGSGPQHFGDGTRLSIL.

The genes are TRBV11-2 and TRBJ2-1, with 7 bases lining up with TRBD2. The CDR3 runs 16 residues. The germline V gene encodes CDR1 SGHAT and CDR2 FQNNGV. The V gene end was trimmed by 1 base and the J gene end by 2 bases; junction bases not matched to a gene: 5. The CDR3 spells CASSLAPSGTYNEQFF. The CDR3 bases are TGTGCCAGCAGCTTAGCGCCTAGCGGCACCTACAATGAGCAGTTCTTC.

The rearrangement links TRBV6-1 to TRBJ1-1; 7 bases map to TRBD1. The CDR3 loop spans 18 amino acids. CDR1 MNHNS and CDR2 SASEGT come from the germline V gene. With 0 bases clipped from V and 0 bases from J, the junction kept 10 bases outside the gene matches. Here the CDR3 reads CASSEAGRGLSMNTEAFF. The DNA for the CDR3 is TGTGCCAGCAGTGAAGCGGGGAGGGGGCTGTCCATGAACACTGAAGCTTTCTTT.

V gene TRBV19 combines with J gene TRBJ1-1; the D gene is possibly TRBD1 (5 bases). The CDR3 spans 14 residues. Germline V gives CDR1 LNHDA, CDR2 SQIVND (reference sequence). Deletions cut 4 bases from V and 7 bases from J, with 16 bases between. Here the CDR3 reads CASSTTGRTNEAFF. As DNA, the CDR3 is TGTGCCAGTAGTACGACCGGACGGACAAATGAAGCTTTCTTT.